The 19 T cell receptor beta chains given below trace back to one sample, sequenced in a study of cytomegalovirus exposure and HLA in healthy donors. In the PCR, 60 Vbeta and 13 Jbeta primers were used. Sequencing used immunoSEQ multiplex PCR; TCRdb keeps in-frame clones, though not all of them. The sample lists about 110,000 clones, less than 75% occurring once. Sequencing was performed on PBMCs. The receptors derive from a man aged 40-50 years in good health and CMV-seropositive.

The CDR3 sequence is CAAGAPNTGELFF. DNA of the CDR3: TGCGCCGCAGGGGCGCCGAACACCGGGGAGCTGTTTTTT. The rearrangement joins TRBV10-2 to TRBJ2-2, with D maybe TRBD1 (6 bases). This CDR3 has 13 residues. CDR1 WSHSY and CDR2 SAAADI come from the germline V gene. With 11 bases removed from V and 0 bases from J, the gap between germline ends came to 10 bases.

V usage is TRBV13 and J usage is TRBJ1-5; maybe TRBD1 (5 bases). Germline V gives CDR1 PRHDT, CDR2 FYEKMQ (reference sequence). The CDR3 extends over 17 amino acids. V shed 0 bases and J shed 3 bases, with 15 bases lying between them. For the CDR3, the DNA is TGTGCCAGCAGCTTAGGCCTTGGGGCGCGGTACAATCAGCCCCAGCATTTT. Protein sequence: CASSLGLGARYNQPQHF.

V gene TRBV2 combines with J gene TRBJ2-7; 11 bases are shared with TRBD2. The J segment lost 5 bases and the V segment lost 4 bases, leaving 4 bases of the junction unmatched. From germline, CDR1 is SNHLY and CDR2 FYNNEI. CDR3 length equals 14 residues. The DNA for the CDR3 is TGTGCCAGCAGTGCACTAGCGGGAGACCACGAGCAGTACGTC. It specifies CASSALAGDHEQYV.

This clone occurred a few times. This chain links TRBV6-5 with TRBJ1-5, with D perhaps TRBD1 (5 bases). CDR1 is MNHEY, CDR2 SVGAGI, per germline. V was shortened by 2 bases and J by 7 bases, with 12 bases between the two germline ends. This CDR3 region has 14 residues. Written as DNA, the CDR3 is TGTGCCAGCAGTTACAAAGGGGTTGGACAGCCCCAGCATTTT. Its protein is CASSYKGVGQPQHF.

This clone was seen more than once but under ten times. The V gene is TRBV25-1, the J gene TRBJ1-1, with D unclear. The CDR3 loop spans 12 amino acids. The V end was cut by 4 bases, the J end by 6 bases, with 9 bases between. The V gene's germline CDR1 is MGHDK and CDR2 SYGVNS. The CDR3 DNA is TGTGCCAGCAGTGGAGCGGGTTCTGAAGCTTTCTTT. Its translation is CASSGAGSEAFF.

The rearrangement uses TRBV6-6 and TRBJ2-7; no clear D gene. The CDR3 sequence is 14 residues long. Trimming took off 6 bases at V and 4 bases at J, with 16 bases between the two ends. Germline V CDR1 and CDR2: MNHNY, SVGAGI (reference sequence). The CDR3 sequence is CASRQPVTPYEQYF. The CDR3 DNA reads as TGTGCCAGCAGGCAACCGGTGACACCTTACGAGCAGTACTTC.

This chain uses TRBV30 with TRBJ2-3; no reliable D call. CDR1 GTSNPN and CDR2 SVGIG come from the germline V gene (reference sequence). CDR3 size: 16 residues. V was pared by 3 bases and J by 0 bases, with 16 bases between. CDR3 region: CAWRRSTLTSTDTQYF. The CDR3 DNA reads TGTGCCTGGAGGAGGAGCACCCTAACTAGCACAGATACGCAGTATTTT.

The chain is built from TRBV28 and TRBJ1-2, with 11 bases that match TRBD1. CDR1 MDHEN and CDR2 SYDVKM come from the germline V gene. The CDR3 runs 14 residues. Trimming took 6 bases from V and 4 from J; bases not matched to a gene: 4. DNA for the CDR3: TGTGCCAGCAGGGGGACAGGGGGTCCCTATGGCTACACCTTC. It specifies CASRGTGGPYGYTF.

The J gene is TRBJ1-2, the V gene TRBV6-6; TRBD1 matches 8 bases. Germline V lookup: CDR1 MNHNY, CDR2 SVGAGI (reference sequence). V trimming: 9 bases; J trimming: 4 bases; junction bases outside the gene matches: 4. The CDR3 sequence is 12 residues long. The CDR3 DNA sequence: TGTGCCAGTCAGGGGGCCAGCTATGGCTACACCTTC. Its translation: CASQGASYGYTF.

The chain combines TRBV5-4 with TRBJ2-3; 8 bases align to TRBD2. Germline V gene data show CDR1 as SGHNT and CDR2 as YYREEE (reference sequence). The V and J ends lost 7 bases and 3 bases, in that order; junction bases with no gene match: 10. The CDR3 has 15 amino acids. The CDR3 DNA sequence: TGTGCCAGCCCCTCCGGCGGGAGGAAGACAGATACGCAGTATTTT. Translation gives CASPSGGRKTDTQYF.

V is TRBV14 and J is TRBJ1-1, with unresolved D. CDR1 is SGHDN and CDR2 is FVKESK in the germline V gene. The CDR3 is made up of 13 amino acids. The V and J ends lost 5 bases and 3 bases respectively, with 10 bases between them. The CDR3 loop reads CASSSMRYTEAFF. In nucleotides, the CDR3 is TGTGCCAGCAGCTCAATGCGGTACACTGAAGCTTTCTTT.

V and J are TRBV19 and TRBJ1-5; D remains ambiguous. Trimming took off 6 bases at V and 7 bases at J, with 10 bases between the two ends. The CDR3 contains 12 residues. Per germline, CDR1 LNHDA and CDR2 SQIVND (reference sequence). CDR3 in DNA: TGTGCCAGTAGGAGGGCTTTACAGCCCCAGCATTTT. Protein sequence: CASRRALQPQHF.

The chain uses TRBV4-1 and TRBJ2-1; 9 bases map to TRBD2. The CDR3 has 18 residues. Trimming took 0 bases from V and 2 from J; bases not matched to a gene: 8. Germline loops: CDR1 MGHRA, CDR2 YSYEKL. CDR3 sequence reads: CASSQDLPTSGTYNEQFF. The CDR3 DNA reads TGCGCCAGCAGCCAAGATCTGCCGACTAGCGGAACCTACAATGAGCAGTTCTTC.

This clone was seen a handful of times. Lacking the conserved final phenylalanine or tryptophan, this CDR3 likely reflects a read error. The rearrangement links TRBV5-4 to TRBJ1-1, with 9 nucleotides matching TRBD1. Germline V gene sequence: CDR1 SGHNT, CDR2 YYREEE (reference sequence). CDR3 size: 16 residues. This CDR3 reads CSSTRGDRASNTEAFL. Here the CDR3 DNA reads TGTTCCAGCACCCGGGGGGACAGGGCATCGAACACTGAAGCTTTCTTG.

V usage is TRBV30 and J usage is TRBJ2-3; maybe TRBD2 (6 bases). Germline CDR1 and CDR2: GTSNPN and SVGIG (reference sequence). The CDR3 sequence is 15 residues long. V dropped 5 bases and J dropped 2 bases, with 17 bases sitting between them. In DNA, the CDR3 is TGTGCCTGGCGTCCAAATGGGAGGTCCACAGATACGCAGTATTTT. Translating it yields CAWRPNGRSTDTQYF.

The V call is TRBV9, the J call TRBJ2-4; 13 bases align to TRBD2. Germline CDR1 reads SGDLS; CDR2 reads YYNGEE. The CDR3 has 17 amino acids. V was pared by 3 bases and J by 6 bases, with 9 bases of the junction left unmatched. The CDR3 DNA reads TGTGCCAGCAGCGGCCCCGGGACTAGCGGGATTGGAAACATTCAGTACTTC. Protein sequence: CASSGPGTSGIGNIQYF.

This clone was counted between two and nine times. This CDR3 is CASSLNTLGEGYGYTF. For the CDR3, the DNA is TGTGCCAGCAGCTTAAATACCCTTGGCGAGGGATATGGCTACACCTTC. V usage is TRBV7-9 and J usage is TRBJ1-2; D unclear. The CDR3 is made up of 16 amino acids. The V end lost 2 bases, the J end lost 5 bases, and 18 bases lay between the germline ends. Germline-derived CDR1 and CDR2 are SEHNR and FQNEAQ (reference sequence).

V and J are TRBV28 and TRBJ1-2; 7 nucleotides align to TRBD1. The junction had 6 bases not matched to a gene; V was cut back by 2 bases and J by 0 bases. In germline, CDR1 is MDHEN, CDR2 SYDVKM. The CDR3 loop spans 16 amino acids. The CDR3 DNA follows: TGTGCCAGCAGTTTACGCGGGACAGTTTCTAACTATGGCTACACCTTC. This translates into CASSLRGTVSNYGYTF.

This clone was seen a few times. This sequence joins TRBV4-2 and TRBJ2-6; D possibly corresponds to TRBD2 (5 bases). Trimming took off 1 base at V and 5 bases at J, with 9 bases between the two ends. This CDR3 comprises 15 residues. Germline V CDR1 and CDR2: LGHNA, YNFKEQ. The DNA for the CDR3 is TGTGCCAGCAGCCAAGTAGAGGGCTGGGCCAACGTCCTGACTTTC. Translating it yields CASSQVEGWANVLTF.